This entry lists 17 T cell receptor beta chains sequenced from one sample in a study of CD8 T cells in ankylosing spondylitis. TCRdb redid the calling of the 5' RACE reads with MiXCR, one entry per CDR3 protein. The repertoire includes some 290,000 distinct CDR3 sequences, 20% of them detected once, and roughly 7.4% sits in the top ten. The sequenced sample consisted of blood, either unsorted or a sorted T cell fraction (not recorded which). All receptors come from a male donor with ankylosing spondylitis or in good health (not recorded which).

This clonotype was detected ten times or more. Its ends do not fully match the called genes, so a read error is possible. The chain links TRBV5-1 to TRBJ2-3; D remains unclear. Germline V gene lookup returns CDR1 SGHRS and CDR2 YFSETQ. CDR3 length equals 14 residues. CDR3 region: CASSLGSSTDTQYF. CDR3 nucleotides: TGTGCCAGCAGCTTAGGATCTAGCACAGATACGCAGTATTTT.

The rearrangement links TRBV6-1 to TRBJ2-2; D ambiguous. CDR1 MNHNS and CDR2 SASEGT come from the germline V gene. CDR3 length: 12 amino acids. V lost 5 bases, J lost 9 bases, and 10 bases lay in between. The CDR3 DNA reads TGTGCCAGCAGTCAGCTGAGCAGGGAGCTGTTTTTT. The encoded protein is CASSQLSRELFF.

The rearrangement links TRBV12-3 or TRBV12-4 to TRBJ1-5, with TRBD1 matching 9 bases. The CDR3 loop spans 14 amino acids. J gave up 4 bases and V 6 bases, and 4 bases lay outside the gene matches. The CDR3 protein is CASRDRGVNQPQHF. The CDR3 DNA is TGTGCCAGCAGAGACAGGGGGGTGAATCAGCCCCAGCATTTT.

Only a few counts were recorded for this clonotype. This chain joins TRBV5-1 and TRBJ2-3, with D possibly being TRBD2 (6 bases). The V end lost 0 bases, the J end lost 4 bases, and 9 bases lay between the germline ends. CDR1 is SGHRS and CDR2 is YFSETQ in the germline V gene. CDR3 length equals 14 residues. CDR3 sequence: CASSLAGVPDTQYF. The CDR3 DNA reads as TGCGCCAGCAGCTTGGCGGGAGTCCCAGATACGCAGTATTTT. Complete variable domain (other parts from reference TRBV5-1 and TRBJ2-3): KAGVTQTPRYLIKTRGQQVTLSCSPISGHRSVSWYQQTPGQGLQFLFEYFSETQRNKGNFPGRFSGRQFSNSRSEMNVSTLELGDSALYLCASSLAGVPDTQYFGPGTRLTVL.

The table lists this clonotype with a few counts. This rearrangement joins TRBV12-3 or TRBV12-4 to TRBJ1-5; D call uncertain. The CDR3 has 15 residues. V was trimmed by 6 bases and J by 2 bases, leaving 14 bases between them. CDR3 DNA sequence: TGTGCCAGCAGCCCGGACCTCGGGGGCAATCAGCCCCAGCATTTT. Residues: CASSPDLGGNQPQHF.

This chain's CDR3 is CASSGVHLTSGGSVEQFF. The CDR3, as DNA: TGTGCCAGCAGCGGGGTACATTTGACTAGCGGGGGGTCGGTTGAGCAGTTCTTC. The chain carries TRBV2 and TRBJ2-1; 13 bases fit TRBD2. The J segment lost 9 bases and the V segment lost 6 bases, leaving 17 bases of the junction unmatched. In germline, CDR1 is SNHLY, CDR2 FYNNEI. The CDR3 sequence is 18 residues long.

V usage is TRBV10-3 and J usage is TRBJ1-5, with a weak D call TRBD1 (6 bases). The germline gives CDR1 ENHRY, CDR2 SYGVKD. This CDR3 has 16 amino acids. V shed 0 bases and J shed 3 bases, with 12 bases lying between them. The CDR3 DNA sequence: TGTGCCATCAGTGAGTCCTGGACAGACTCCAATCAGCCCCAGCATTTT. The encoded protein is CAISESWTDSNQPQHF.

The table lists this clonotype with a few counts. This chain connects TRBV5-1 to TRBJ2-3; 7 bases match TRBD2. The germline V gene encodes CDR1 SGHRS and CDR2 YFSETQ. V lost 5 bases to trimming and J lost 0 bases; unmatched junction nucleotides: 15. This CDR3 region has 18 residues. CDR3 sequence: CASSLGLAVPASTDTQYF. DNA for the CDR3: TGCGCCAGCAGTCTGGGGCTAGCGGTACCAGCTAGCACAGATACGCAGTATTTT.

This clonotype was seen only a few times. The CDR3 here is CASSEPDRGGSYNEQFF. In DNA, the CDR3 is TGTGCCAGCAGCGAACCCGACAGGGGCGGCTCCTACAATGAGCAGTTCTTC. J is TRBJ2-1 and V is TRBV9, with 8 bases matching TRBD1. This CDR3 comprises 17 residues. CDR1 and CDR2 from the germline V gene are SGDLS and YYNGEE. After removal of 3 bases from V and 0 bases from J, the junction contained 8 bases not matched to a gene.

This clonotype was seen ten or more times. The CDR3 loop is CASSPSGGQTEAFF. The CDR3 nucleotides are TGTGCCAGCAGTCCTTCAGGGGGCCAAACTGAAGCTTTCTTT. This sequence joins TRBV12-3 or TRBV12-4 and TRBJ1-1; 8 bases are a match to TRBD1. The trim removed 5 bases at V and 5 bases at J, leaving 7 bases unmatched. The length of the CDR3 is 14 residues.

This clonotype was observed a few times. The chain uses TRBV5-1 and TRBJ2-2; D possibly corresponds to TRBD1 (6 bases). This CDR3 contains 15 residues. Per the germline V gene, CDR1 is SGHRS and CDR2 is YFSETQ. Trimming stripped 4 bases from V and 7 bases from J, with 17 bases between. This CDR3 is CASSRVIGGGGELFF. The CDR3 region has the DNA TGCGCCAGCAGCCGTGTCATTGGGGGCGGCGGGGAGCTGTTTTTT.

The chain uses TRBV5-1 and TRBJ2-1; 7 nucleotides align to TRBD2. Germline V gives CDR1 SGHRS, CDR2 YFSETQ. CDR3 length equals 15 residues. J lost 3 bases, V lost 4 bases, and 7 bases had no gene match. This chain's CDR3 is CASSPGLTNYNEQFF. The CDR3 DNA reads TGCGCCAGCAGCCCGGGACTAACCAACTACAATGAGCAGTTCTTC.

This chain joins TRBV6-1 and TRBJ2-2, with a tentative D call TRBD1 (5 bases). The CDR3 has 16 residues. The V gene lost 6 bases and the J gene lost 4 bases, with 18 bases spanning the gap. Germline V CDR1 and CDR2: MNHNS, SASEGT. The chain's CDR3 is CASSPLPTASTGELFF. As DNA, the CDR3 is TGTGCCAGCAGCCCCCTCCCGACAGCTTCCACCGGGGAGCTGTTTTTT.

The rearrangement joins TRBV12-3 or TRBV12-4 to TRBJ1-2; D is perhaps TRBD1 (6 bases). With 6 bases removed from V and 3 bases from J, the gap between germline ends came to 20 bases. The CDR3 runs to 16 residues. The CDR3: CASSQTPQGSDYGYTF. Here the CDR3 DNA reads TGTGCCAGCAGCCAAACCCCACAGGGTTCCGACTATGGCTACACCTTC.

The chain couples TRBV7-9 to TRBJ2-5; 10 nucleotides line up with TRBD2. Trimming at V came to 5 bases and at J to 5 bases, leaving 8 bases not matched to a gene. CDR1 is SEHNR and CDR2 is FQNEAQ in the germline V gene (reference sequence). The CDR3 covers 15 residues. Written as DNA, the CDR3 is TGTGCCAGCAGCAATGCTCTAGCGGGAGTGGAGACCCAGTACTTC. Translation gives CASSNALAGVETQYF.

This clonotype was seen more than once but under ten times. V and J are TRBV28 and TRBJ2-1, with a possible D match to TRBD1 (7 bases). The germline V gene encodes CDR1 MDHEN and CDR2 SYDVKM. V lost 4 bases to trimming and J lost 7 bases, with 11 bases between them. CDR3 size: 13 residues. Here the CDR3 reads CASSSQGGNEQFF. CDR3 nucleotide sequence: TGTGCCAGCAGTTCGCAGGGGGGTAATGAGCAGTTCTTC.

The chain recombines TRBV28 with TRBJ1-4, with 10 positions matching TRBD1. The CDR3 consists of 15 residues. J gave up 0 bases and V 10 bases, and 5 bases lay outside the gene matches. Germline CDR1 and CDR2: MDHEN and SYDVKM. CDR3 in amino acids: CATRTGGTTNEKLFF. Here the CDR3 DNA reads TGTGCCACACGGACAGGGGGTACAACTAATGAAAAACTGTTTTTT.